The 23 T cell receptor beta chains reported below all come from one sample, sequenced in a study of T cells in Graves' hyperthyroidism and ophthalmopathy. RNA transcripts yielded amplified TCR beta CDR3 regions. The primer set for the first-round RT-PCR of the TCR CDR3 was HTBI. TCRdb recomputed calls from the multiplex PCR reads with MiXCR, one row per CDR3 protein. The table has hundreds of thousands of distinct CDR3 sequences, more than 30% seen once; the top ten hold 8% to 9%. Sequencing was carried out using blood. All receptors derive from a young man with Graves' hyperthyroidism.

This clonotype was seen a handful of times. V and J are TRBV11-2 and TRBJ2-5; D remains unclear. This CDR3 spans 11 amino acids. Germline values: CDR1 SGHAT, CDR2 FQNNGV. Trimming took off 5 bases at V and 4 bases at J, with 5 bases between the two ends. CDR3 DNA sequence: TGTGCCAGCAGCCGAACAGAGACCCAGTACTTC. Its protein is CASSRTETQYF.

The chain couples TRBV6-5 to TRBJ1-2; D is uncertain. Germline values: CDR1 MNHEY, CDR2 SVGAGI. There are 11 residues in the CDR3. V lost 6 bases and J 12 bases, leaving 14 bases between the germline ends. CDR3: CASSAGHGDTF. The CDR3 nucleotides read TGTGCCAGCAGCGCGGGCCATGGAGACACCTTC.

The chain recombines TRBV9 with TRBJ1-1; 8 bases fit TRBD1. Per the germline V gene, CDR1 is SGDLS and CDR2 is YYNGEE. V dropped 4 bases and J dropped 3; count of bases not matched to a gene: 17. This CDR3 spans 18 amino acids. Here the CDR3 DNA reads TGTGCCAGCAGCCCTCGAGACGGGACAGGTTTCCCCCACACTGAAGCTTTCTTT. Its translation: CASSPRDGTGFPHTEAFF.

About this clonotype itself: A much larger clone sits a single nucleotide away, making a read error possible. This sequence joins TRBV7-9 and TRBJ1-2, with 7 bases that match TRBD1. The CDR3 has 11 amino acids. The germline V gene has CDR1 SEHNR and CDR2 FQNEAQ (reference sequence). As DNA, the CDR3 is TGTGCCACCGGGACAGACTATGGCCACACCTTC. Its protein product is CATGTDYGHTF.

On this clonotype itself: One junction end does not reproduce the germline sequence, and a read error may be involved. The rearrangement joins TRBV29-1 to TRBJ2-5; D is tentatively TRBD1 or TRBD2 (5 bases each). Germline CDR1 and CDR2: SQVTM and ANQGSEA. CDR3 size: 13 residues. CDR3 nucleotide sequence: TGCAGCGCCGGACCCCAGGCCGGGGACGGGCGATGCTTC. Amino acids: CSAGPQAGDGRCF.

CDR3 in amino acids: CSTRTGAETEAFF. CDR3 DNA sequence: TGCAGCACCCGGACAGGGGCGGAAACTGAAGCTTTCTTT. The gene calls are TRBV29-1 and TRBJ1-1, with 9 bases lining up with TRBD1. This CDR3 has 13 residues. Looked up from germline, CDR1 is SQVTM and CDR2 is ANQGSEA. Trimming cost V 8 bases and J 5 bases; bases outside gene matches: 9.

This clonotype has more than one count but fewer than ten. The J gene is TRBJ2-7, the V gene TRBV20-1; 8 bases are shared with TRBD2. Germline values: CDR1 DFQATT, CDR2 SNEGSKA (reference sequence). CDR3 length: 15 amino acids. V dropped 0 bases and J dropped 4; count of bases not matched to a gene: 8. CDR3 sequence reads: CSARDIATSEYEQYF. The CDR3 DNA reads TGCAGTGCTAGAGATATTGCGACTAGCGAATACGAGCAGTACTTC.

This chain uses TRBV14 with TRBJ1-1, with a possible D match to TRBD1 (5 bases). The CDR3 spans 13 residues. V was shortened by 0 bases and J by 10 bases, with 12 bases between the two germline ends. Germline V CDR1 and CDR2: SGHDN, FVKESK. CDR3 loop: CASSQDGQGRAFF. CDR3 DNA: TGTGCCAGCAGCCAAGATGGGCAGGGACGAGCTTTCTTT.

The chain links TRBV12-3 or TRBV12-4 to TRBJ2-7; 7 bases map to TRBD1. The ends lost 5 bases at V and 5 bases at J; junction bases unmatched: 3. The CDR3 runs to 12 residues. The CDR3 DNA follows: TGTGCCAGCAGTACAGGGGAGAACGAGCAGTACTTC. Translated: CASSTGENEQYF.

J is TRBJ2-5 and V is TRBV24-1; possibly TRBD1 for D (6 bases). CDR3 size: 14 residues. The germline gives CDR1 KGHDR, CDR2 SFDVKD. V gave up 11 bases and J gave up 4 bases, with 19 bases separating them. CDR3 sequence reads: CAKECDDRPETQYF. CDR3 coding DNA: TGTGCCAAGGAGTGCGACGACAGGCCAGAGACCCAGTACTTC.

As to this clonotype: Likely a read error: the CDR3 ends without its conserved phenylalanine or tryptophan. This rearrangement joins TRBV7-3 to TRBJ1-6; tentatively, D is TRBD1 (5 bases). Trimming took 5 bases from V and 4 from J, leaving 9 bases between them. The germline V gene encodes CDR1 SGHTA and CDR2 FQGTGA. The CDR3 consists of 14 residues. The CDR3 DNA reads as TGTGCCAGCAGCCCCGGGGCTTATAATTCACCCCTCCACCTT. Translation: CASSPGAYNSPLHL.

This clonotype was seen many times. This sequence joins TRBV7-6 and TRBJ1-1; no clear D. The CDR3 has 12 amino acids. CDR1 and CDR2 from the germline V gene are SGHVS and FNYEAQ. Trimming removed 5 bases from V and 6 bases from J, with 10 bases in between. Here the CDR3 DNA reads TGTGCCAGCAGCAAGGGTGGGGCTGAAGCTTTCTTT. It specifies CASSKGGAEAFF.

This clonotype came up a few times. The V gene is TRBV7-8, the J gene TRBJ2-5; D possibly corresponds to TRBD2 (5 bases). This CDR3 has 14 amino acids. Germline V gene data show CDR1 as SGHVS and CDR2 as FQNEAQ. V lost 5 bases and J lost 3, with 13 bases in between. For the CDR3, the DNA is TGTGCCAGCAGCCCGGGAACAGCTAAAGAGACCCAGTACTTC. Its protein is CASSPGTAKETQYF.

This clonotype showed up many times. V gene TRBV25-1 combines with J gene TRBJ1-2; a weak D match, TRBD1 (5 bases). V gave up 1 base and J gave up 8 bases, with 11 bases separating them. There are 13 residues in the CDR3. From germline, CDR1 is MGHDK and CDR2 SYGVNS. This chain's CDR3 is CASSELGDGGYTF. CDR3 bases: TGTGCCAGCAGTGAATTGGGGGATGGGGGCTACACCTTC.

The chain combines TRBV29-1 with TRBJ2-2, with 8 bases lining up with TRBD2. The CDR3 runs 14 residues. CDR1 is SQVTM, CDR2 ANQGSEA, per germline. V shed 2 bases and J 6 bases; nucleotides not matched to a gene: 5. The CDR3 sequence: CSVEKRESPGELFF. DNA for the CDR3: TGCAGCGTTGAAAAGCGGGAGTCCCCCGGGGAGCTGTTTTTT.

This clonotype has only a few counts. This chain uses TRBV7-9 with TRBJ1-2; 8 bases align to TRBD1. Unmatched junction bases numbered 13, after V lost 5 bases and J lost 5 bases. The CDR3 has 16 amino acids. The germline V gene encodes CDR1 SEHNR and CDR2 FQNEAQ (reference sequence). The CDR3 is CASSPRVDRDPYGYTF. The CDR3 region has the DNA TGTGCCAGCAGCCCAAGAGTGGACAGGGATCCATATGGCTACACCTTC.

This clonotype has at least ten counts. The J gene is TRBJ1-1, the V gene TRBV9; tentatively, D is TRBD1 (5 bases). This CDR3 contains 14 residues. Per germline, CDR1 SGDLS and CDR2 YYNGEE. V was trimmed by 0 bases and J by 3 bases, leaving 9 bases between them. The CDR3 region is CASSVEGRDTEAFF. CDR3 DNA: TGTGCCAGCAGCGTAGAGGGCAGGGACACTGAAGCTTTCTTT.

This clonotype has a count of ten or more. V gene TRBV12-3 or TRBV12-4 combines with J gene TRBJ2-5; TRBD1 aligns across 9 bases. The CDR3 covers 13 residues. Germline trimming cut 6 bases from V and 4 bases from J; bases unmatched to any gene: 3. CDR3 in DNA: TGTGCCAGCAGCTCGGACAGGGGAGAGACCCAGTACTTC. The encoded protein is CASSSDRGETQYF.

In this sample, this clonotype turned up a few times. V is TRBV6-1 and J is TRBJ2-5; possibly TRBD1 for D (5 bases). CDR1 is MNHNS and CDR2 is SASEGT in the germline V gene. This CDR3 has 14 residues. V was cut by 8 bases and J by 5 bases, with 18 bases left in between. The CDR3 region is CASPRREMVETQYF. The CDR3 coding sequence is TGTGCCAGCCCGCGCAGGGAAATGGTTGAGACCCAGTACTTC.

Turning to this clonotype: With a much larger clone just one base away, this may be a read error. CDR3 region: CASNSNTGRQETQYF. DNA of the CDR3: TGTGCCAGCAACTCGAATACAGGGCGTCAAGAGACCCAGTACTTC. This chain links TRBV7-9 with TRBJ2-5; weak D call: TRBD1 (6 bases). From germline, CDR1 is SEHNR and CDR2 FQNEAQ (reference sequence). Trimming cost V 7 bases and J 2 bases, with 17 bases left between them. The length of the CDR3 is 15 residues.

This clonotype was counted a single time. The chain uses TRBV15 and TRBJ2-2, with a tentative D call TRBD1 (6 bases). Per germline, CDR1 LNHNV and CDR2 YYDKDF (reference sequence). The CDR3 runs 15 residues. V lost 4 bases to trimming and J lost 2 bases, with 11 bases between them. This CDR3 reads CATSKAGANTGELFF. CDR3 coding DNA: TGTGCCACCAGCAAGGCAGGGGCAAACACCGGGGAGCTGTTTTTT.

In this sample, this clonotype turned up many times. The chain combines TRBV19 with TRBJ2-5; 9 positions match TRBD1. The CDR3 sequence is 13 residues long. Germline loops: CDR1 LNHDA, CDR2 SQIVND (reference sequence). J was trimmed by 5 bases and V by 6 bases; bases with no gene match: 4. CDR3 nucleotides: TGTGCCAGTAGGGACAGGGGATTGGAGACCCAGTACTTC. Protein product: CASRDRGLETQYF. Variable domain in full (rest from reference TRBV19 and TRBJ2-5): DGGITQSPKYLFRKEGQNVTLSCEQNLNHDAMYWYRQDPGQGLRLIYYSQIVNDFQKGDIAEGYSVSREKKESFPLTVTSAQKNPTAFYLCASRDRGLETQYFGPGTRLLVL.

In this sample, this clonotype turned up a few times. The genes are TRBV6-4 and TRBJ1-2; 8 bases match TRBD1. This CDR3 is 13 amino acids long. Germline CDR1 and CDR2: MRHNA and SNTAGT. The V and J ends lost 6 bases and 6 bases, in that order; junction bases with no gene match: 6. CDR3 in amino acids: CASREQGGHGYTF. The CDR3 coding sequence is TGTGCCAGCAGGGAACAGGGGGGCCATGGCTACACCTTC.